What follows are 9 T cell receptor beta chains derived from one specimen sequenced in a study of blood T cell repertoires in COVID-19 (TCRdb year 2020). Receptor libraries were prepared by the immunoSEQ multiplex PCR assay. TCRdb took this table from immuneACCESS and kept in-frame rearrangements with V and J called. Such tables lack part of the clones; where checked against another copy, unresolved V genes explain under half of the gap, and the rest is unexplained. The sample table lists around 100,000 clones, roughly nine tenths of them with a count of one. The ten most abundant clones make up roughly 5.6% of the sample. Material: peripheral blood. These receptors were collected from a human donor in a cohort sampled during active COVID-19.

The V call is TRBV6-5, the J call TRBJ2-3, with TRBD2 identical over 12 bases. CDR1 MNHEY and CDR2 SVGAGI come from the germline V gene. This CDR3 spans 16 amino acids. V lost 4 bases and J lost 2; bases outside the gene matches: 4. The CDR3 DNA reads TGTGCCAGCAGTTCTTGGACTAGCGGGGACACAGATACGCAGTATTTT. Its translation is CASSSWTSGDTDTQYF.

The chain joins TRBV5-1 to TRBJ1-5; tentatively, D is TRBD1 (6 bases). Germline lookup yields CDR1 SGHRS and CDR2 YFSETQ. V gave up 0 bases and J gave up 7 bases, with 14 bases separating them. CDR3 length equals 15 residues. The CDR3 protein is CASSLGDTKGQPQHF. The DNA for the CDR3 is TGCGCCAGCAGCTTGGGGGACACGAAGGGGCAGCCCCAGCATTTT.

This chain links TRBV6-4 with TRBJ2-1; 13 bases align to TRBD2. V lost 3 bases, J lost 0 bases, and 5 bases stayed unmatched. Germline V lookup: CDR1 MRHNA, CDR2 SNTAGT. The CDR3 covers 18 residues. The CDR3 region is CASSDSGLAGVSYNEQFF. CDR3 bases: TGTGCCAGCAGTGATTCCGGACTAGCGGGGGTCTCCTACAATGAGCAGTTCTTC.

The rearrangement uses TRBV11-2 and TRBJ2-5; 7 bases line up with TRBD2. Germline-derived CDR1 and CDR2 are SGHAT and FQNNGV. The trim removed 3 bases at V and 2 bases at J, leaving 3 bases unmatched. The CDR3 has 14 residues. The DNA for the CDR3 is TGTGCCAGCAGCTTCTCTAGCGGACAAGAGACCCAGTACTTC. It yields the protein CASSFSSGQETQYF.

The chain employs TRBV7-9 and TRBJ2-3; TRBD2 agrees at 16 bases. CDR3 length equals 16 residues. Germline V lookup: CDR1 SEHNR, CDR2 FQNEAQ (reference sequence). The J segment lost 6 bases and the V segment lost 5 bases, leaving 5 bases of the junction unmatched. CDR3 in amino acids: CASSPGTSGGADTQYF. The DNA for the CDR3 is TGTGCCAGCAGCCCCGGGACTAGCGGGGGGGCGGATACGCAGTATTTT.

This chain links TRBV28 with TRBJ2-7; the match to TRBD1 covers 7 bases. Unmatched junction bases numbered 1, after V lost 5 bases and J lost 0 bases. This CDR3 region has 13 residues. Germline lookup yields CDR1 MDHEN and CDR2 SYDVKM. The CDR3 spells CASSPGGSYEQYF. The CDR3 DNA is TGTGCCAGCAGTCCAGGGGGCTCCTACGAGCAGTACTTC.

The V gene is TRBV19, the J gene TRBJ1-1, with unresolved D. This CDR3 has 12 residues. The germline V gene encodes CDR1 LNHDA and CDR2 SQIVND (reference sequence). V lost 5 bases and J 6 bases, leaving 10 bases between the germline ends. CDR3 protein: CASSRPGPEAFF. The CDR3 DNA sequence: TGTGCCAGTAGTCGGCCTGGGCCTGAAGCTTTCTTT.

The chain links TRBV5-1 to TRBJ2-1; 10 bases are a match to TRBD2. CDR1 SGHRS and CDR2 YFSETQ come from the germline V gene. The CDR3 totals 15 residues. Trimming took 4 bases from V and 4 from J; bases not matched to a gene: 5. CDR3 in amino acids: CASSRGLANYNEQFF. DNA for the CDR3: TGCGCCAGCAGCCGGGGACTAGCGAATTACAATGAGCAGTTCTTC.

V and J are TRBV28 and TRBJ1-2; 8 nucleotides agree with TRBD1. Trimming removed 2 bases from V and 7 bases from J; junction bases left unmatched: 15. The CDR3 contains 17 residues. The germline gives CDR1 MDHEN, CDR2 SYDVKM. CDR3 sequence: CASSLAGQAGPRRGYTF. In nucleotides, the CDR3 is TGTGCCAGCAGTTTAGCGGGACAGGCAGGCCCTAGGCGTGGCTACACCTTC.